The T cell receptor (beta chain) described here comes from a study of OX40 agonist ivuxolimab in advanced cancers. This CDR3 spans 14 amino acids. Trimming took off 2 bases at V and 0 bases at J, with 7 bases between the two ends. Germline CDR1 and CDR2: SGHAT and FQNNGV. Study-wide results and caveats: Those patients achieving a partial response at 0.1-3.0 mg/kg showed among the lowest clonal expansion.

Turning to this clone: Antigen: not known.

The protocol was immunoSEQ multiplex PCR, while the TCRdb copy is restricted to in-frame clones and leaves out a portion. This sample has around 50,000 clones, with over 75% found just once. The source material was CD4+ or CD8+ T cells sorted from blood, sampled in a trial of the OX40 agonist ivuxolimab. This clonotype was sampled from an adult with an advanced solid tumor such as melanoma, head and neck, liver or kidney cancer. V gene TRBV11-2 combines with J gene TRBJ1-1, with unresolved D. The CDR3 DNA follows: TGTGCCAGCAGCTTACGGGTCTTGAACACTGAAGCTTTCTTT. Protein sequence: CASSLRVLNTEAFF.